The source of this TCR beta chain is a study of T-cell memory formation after mild COVID-19. Study background: Largely, the TCR clusters proved donor specific.

Findings of the study overall: Researchers report contracting CD4+ clones mostly in CM and EM, with CD8+ clones in EMRA.

With regard to this clonotype: Its antigen is unidentified.

TCRdb ran MiXCR on the 5' RACE reads and lists one entry per CDR3 protein. Among roughly 560,000 distinct CDR3 sequences, roughly 20% were seen once, and the ten largest hold 9.5% to 15%. The source of this sequence is an adult woman who had mild COVID-19 (a few samples of this study predate the infection). Cell type and time point are not known. The sequenced sample was PBMCs or a T cell subset sorted from them (not recorded which).

CDR3 protein: CATRGAYNEQFF. The CDR3 bases are TGTGCCACCCGGGGGGCCTACAATGAGCAGTTCTTC. The chain is built from TRBV24-1 and TRBJ2-1, with 7 bases identical to TRBD2. Germline-derived CDR1 and CDR2 are KGHDR and SFDVKD. The CDR3 has 12 amino acids. The V gene end was trimmed by 9 bases and the J gene end by 2 bases; junction bases not matched to a gene: 0.